Listed below are T cell receptor beta chains from one sample, sequenced in a study of response to subunit inactivated influenza vaccine. TCRdb fed the RT-PCR reads into MiXCR, producing one record per CDR3 protein. The sample has some 850,000 distinct CDR3 sequences; about 18% are singletons. The sample was PBMCs from blood, taken around 5 days after vaccination. These receptors were taken from a man in his forties or fifties who received an inactivated influenza vaccine. The CDR3 runs from the conserved cysteine through the conserved F or W. A D gene is named only where the DNA matches it firmly. Not every row has a clone size; where given, it reads once, few, many or a size class.

size | J | V | D | CDR3 | DNA
- | TRBJ1-3 | TRBV10-3 | - | CAISESDSSGNTIYF | TGTGCCATCAGTGAGTCAGACAGCTCTGGAAACACCATATATTTT
few | TRBJ2-5 | TRBV6-2/TRBV6-3 | - | CASSYRSGLMETQYF | TGTGCCAGCAGTTACAGGAGCGGCCTAATGGAGACCCAGTACTTC
few | TRBJ2-5 | TRBV12-3/TRBV12-4 | TRBD1 | CASTWDSEETQYF | TGTGCCAGCACCTGGGACAGCGAAGAGACCCAGTACTTC
- | TRBJ2-3 | TRBV9 | - | CASSVIRTDTQYF | TGTGCCAGCAGCGTAATTCGCACAGATACGCAGTATTTT
many | TRBJ2-7 | TRBV7-2 | TRBD2 | CASSLQSGRARSEQYF | TGTGCCAGCAGCCTCCAGAGCGGGAGGGCCCGATCCGAGCAGTACTTC
- | TRBJ1-5 | TRBV2 | - | CASNVDSYSNQPQHF | TGTGCCAGCAACGTTGACAGTTATAGCAATCAGCCCCAGCATTTT
- | TRBJ2-7 | TRBV5-1 | TRBD1 | CASKKDRGRTYEQYF | TGCGCCAGCAAAAAGGACAGGGGGCGGACCTACGAGCAGTACTTC
few | TRBJ1-2 | TRBV12-3/TRBV12-4 | TRBD1 | CASSSNRGLGGYTF | TGTGCCAGCAGCAGTAACAGGGGGCTAGGTGGCTACACCTTC
- | TRBJ2-1 | TRBV7-8 | TRBD2 | CASSPSGRASEQFF | TGTGCCAGCAGCCCGAGCGGGAGGGCCAGTGAGCAGTTCTTC
- | TRBJ2-5 | TRBV29-1 | TRBD1 | CSLGQGGTQYF | TGCAGCCTTGGACAGGGTGGGACCCAGTACTTC
few | TRBJ2-1 | TRBV6-5 | TRBD1 | CASSYTDRGLEQFF | TGTGCCAGCAGTTACACGGACAGGGGGCTTGAGCAGTTCTTC
few | TRBJ2-7 | TRBV10-3 | TRBD2 | CAIGLAGPYEQYF | TGTGCCATTGGACTAGCGGGACCCTACGAGCAGTACTTC
- | TRBJ1-5 | TRBV12-3/TRBV12-4 | - | CASSQNRQPQHF | TGTGCCAGCAGTCAGAATAGGCAGCCCCAGCATTTT
few | TRBJ2-1 | TRBV27 | TRBD2 | CASSSGLAGSGEQFF | TGTGCCAGCAGTTCGGGACTAGCGGGATCCGGTGAGCAGTTCTTC
- | TRBJ2-5 | TRBV13 | - | CASSPRGMVPQYF | TGTGCCAGCAGCCCACGGGGAATGGTCCCCCAGTACTTC
- | TRBJ2-1 | TRBV5-6 | TRBD1 | CASSHTGTAYNEQFF | TGTGCCAGCAGCCATACCGGGACAGCCTACAATGAGCAGTTCTTC
- | TRBJ2-1 | TRBV18 | TRBD2 | CASSPMLAGGSEQFF | TGTGCCAGCTCACCGATGCTAGCGGGGGGAAGTGAGCAGTTCTTC
- | TRBJ1-2 | TRBV5-1 | - | CASGDSWRNYGYTF | TGCGCCAGCGGCGACTCTTGGCGGAACTATGGCTACACCTTC
- | TRBJ2-5 | TRBV9 | TRBD2 | CASSVGKAGGNQETQYF | TGTGCCAGCAGCGTAGGAAAGGCGGGGGGAAACCAAGAGACCCAGTACTTC
many | TRBJ2-1 | TRBV29-1 | TRBD1 | CSVTGVFNYNEQFF | TGCAGCGTTACAGGGGTCTTCAACTACAATGAGCAGTTCTTC
- | TRBJ2-7 | TRBV20-1 | - | CSARVKAGDEQYF | TGCAGTGCTAGAGTGAAGGCAGGGGACGAGCAGTACTTC
many | TRBJ1-1 | TRBV12-3/TRBV12-4 | - | CASSSRAGEAFF | TGTGCCAGCAGTTCCAGGGCAGGGGAAGCTTTCTTT
- | TRBJ1-4 | TRBV5-1 | - | CASSPSSDSATNEKLFF | TGCGCCAGCAGCCCGAGTTCGGACAGTGCAACTAATGAAAAACTGTTTTTT
- | TRBJ2-7 | TRBV7-2 | TRBD1 | CASGNPGQEYEQYF | TGTGCCAGTGGCAATCCGGGACAGGAGTACGAGCAGTACTTC
many | TRBJ2-1 | TRBV20-1 | TRBD2 | CSVREGRETQFF | TGCAGTGTACGAGAGGGGCGGGAGACCCAGTTCTTC
- | TRBJ1-6 | TRBV20-1 | - | CSARDRVFDSPLHF | TGCAGTGCTAGAGATAGGGTGTTTGATTCACCCCTCCACTTT
- | TRBJ1-5 | TRBV6-5 | - | CASRTVGQPQHF | TGTGCCAGCAGAACCGTGGGTCAGCCCCAGCATTTT
- | TRBJ2-7 | TRBV27 | - | CASSWAGESYEQYF | TGTGCCAGCAGTTGGGCAGGCGAGTCCTACGAGCAGTACTTC
- | TRBJ2-3 | TRBV29-1 | - | CSISERNTDTQYF | TGCAGCATCTCGGAGCGGAACACAGATACGCAGTATTTT
- | TRBJ2-5 | TRBV7-9 | TRBD2 | CASGRDYHQETQYF | TGTGCCAGCGGCCGGGACTATCACCAAGAGACCCAGTACTTC
few | TRBJ2-7 | TRBV27 | TRBD2 | CASRLAGVGSYEQYF | TGTGCCAGCAGACTAGCGGGAGTTGGGTCCTACGAGCAGTACTTC
- | TRBJ1-2 | TRBV20-1 | - | CSASIGGAAGGYTF | TGCAGTGCTAGTATCGGGGGAGCGGCGGGAGGCTACACCTTC
- | TRBJ1-3 | TRBV7-2 | - | CASSLVHSGNTIYF | TGTGCCAGCAGCTTAGTCCACTCTGGAAACACCATATATTTT
- | TRBJ2-1 | TRBV6-5 | - | CASSYTIFGPGREEFF | TGTGCCAGCAGTTACACAATCTTCGGACCGGGAAGAGAGGAGTTCTTC
few | TRBJ1-1 | TRBV20-1 | - | CSARDPAFGAFF | TGCAGTGCTAGAGACCCCGCCTTCGGGGCTTTCTTT
few | TRBJ2-7 | TRBV12-3/TRBV12-4 | - | CASSQMYEQYF | TGTGCCAGCAGCCAAATGTACGAGCAGTACTTC
few | TRBJ2-2 | TRBV20-1 | TRBD1 | CSASQGAMGTGELFF | TGCAGTGCTTCACAGGGGGCAATGGGCACCGGGGAGCTGTTTTTT